A selection of T cell receptor beta chains follows, all from one sample in a study of T cells expressing NK-cell markers. One entry per CDR3 protein, without DNA, is what TCRdb gives after re-calling the 5' RACE reads. Its table records 400,000 to 500,000 distinct CDR3 sequences. Sample: blood T cells: a sorted CD56 or NKG2C T cell subset, CD4+ or CD8+ T cells, or bulk PBMC T cells (not recorded which). All receptors come from a woman aged 18-70 years in good health. The CDR3 runs from the conserved cysteine through the conserved F or W.

TRBV4-1	TRBJ2-7	CASSQETSAYYEQYF
TRBV3-1	TRBJ2-7	CASSPGLHYEQYF
TRBV25-1	TRBJ2-3	CASSDLRGTDTQYF
TRBV21-1	TRBJ2-1	CASSHPGSYNEQFF
TRBV20-1	TRBJ2-1	CSAAAGANSYNEQFF
TRBV4-3	TRBJ1-2	CASSQDRSAMAYGYTF
TRBV4-2	TRBJ1-5	CASSQDIQGNQPQHF
TRBV12-3/TRBV12-4	TRBJ2-1	CASSSTLGSGGPFNSYNEQFF
TRBV11-2	TRBJ1-2	CASRSPGQGVAGYTF
TRBV11-2	TRBJ1-2	CASRFSGAAIGYTF
TRBV18	TRBJ2-1	CASSPIAGAHNEQFF
TRBV7-6	TRBJ1-4	CASSQGIGEKLFF
TRBV7-8	TRBJ2-2	CASSLALGGAGELFF
TRBV20-1	TRBJ2-2	CSARGGSGELFF
TRBV7-8	TRBJ2-3	CASSDGTRTDTQYF
TRBV9	TRBJ1-5	CASSVVGGQPQHF
TRBV6-1	TRBJ2-1	CASSATSGEYNEQFF
TRBV12-3/TRBV12-4	TRBJ2-2	CASSKTSGGLNTGELFF
TRBV12-3/TRBV12-4	TRBJ2-5	CASSRGLDLETQYF
TRBV7-2	TRBJ2-1	CASSLAPGGTYNEQFF
TRBV11-2	TRBJ2-3	CASSGVGDTQYF
TRBV7-6	TRBJ2-7	CASSLSASGSNHEQYF
TRBV20-1	TRBJ2-1	CSARGLAVYNEQFF
TRBV28	TRBJ2-7	CATSPRDTPSYEQYF
TRBV5-6	TRBJ2-7	CASSSRDGRTYEQYF
TRBV29-1	TRBJ2-3	CSVSPPGQGTRDTQYF
TRBV12-3/TRBV12-4	TRBJ1-2	CASRDLGDYGYTF
TRBV4-1	TRBJ2-1	CASSPLETSRSNEQFF
TRBV5-1	TRBJ2-1	CASSLVSGAYNEQFF
TRBV20-1	TRBJ2-1	CSAQGPIPYNEQFF
TRBV5-5	TRBJ2-1	CASSLVGGGSYIEQFF
TRBV7-2	TRBJ2-3	CASSQSRKGDTQYF
TRBV11-1	TRBJ2-1	CASSLARESLFF
TRBV25-1	TRBJ1-3	CASSEFSSGNTIYF
TRBV7-2	TRBJ2-2	CASSFRTSLTGELFF
TRBV5-6	TRBJ2-3	CASSFRQTTDTQYF
TRBV19	TRBJ2-1	CASSIVGQLNEQFF
TRBV3-1	TRBJ1-6	CASSQLGENSPLHF
TRBV7-2	TRBJ1-1	CASSLTGGITEAFF
TRBV5-1	TRBJ2-7	CASSSRDGGTSGSVEQYF
TRBV4-2	TRBJ2-7	CASSPRRTSGSEQYF
TRBV5-6	TRBJ2-3	CASSFPGGRTDTQYF
TRBV2	TRBJ2-1	CASSPIGVEQFF
TRBV15	TRBJ2-1	CATSRDLSGVKSEFF
TRBV25-1	TRBJ2-1	CASSELGSLAGDHYNEQFF
TRBV20-1	TRBJ1-1	CSAQDWNTEAFF
TRBV7-8	TRBJ2-7	CASSLGEYEQYF
TRBV3-1	TRBJ2-4	CASSQDLLAGEGDIQYF
TRBV19	TRBJ2-6	CASSIKPTSGANVLTF
TRBV20-1	TRBJ2-1	CSARDLAGYNEQFF
TRBV7-2	TRBJ1-6	CASSPLLGSSLHF
TRBV7-2	TRBJ2-3	CASSLGGIGTDTQYF
TRBV10-2	TRBJ2-6	CASSESHRQSGANVLTF
TRBV6-5	TRBJ1-1	CASSWSDYTEAFF
TRBV7-9	TRBJ2-1	CASSLVGTGYNEQFF
TRBV7-3	TRBJ2-1	CASSLIPLLGNEQFF